The 11 T cell receptor beta chains below come from one sample, sequenced in a study of persistence of HIV-infected CD4 T cells. Their antigens are not known. Stimulation used approximately 9.6 ug/mL lysate from CMV-infected fibroblasts. Sorted nonresponding memory CD4+ T cells were CD40L-negative, CD69-negative, CD45RO-high. Sequencing used immunoSEQ version 4 in survey mode. Method: immunoSEQ multiplex PCR; TCRdb's copy keeps in-frame clones and lacks some. The data hold 40,000 to 50,000 clones, with around 75% observed a single time. The sequenced sample was CD4+ T cells sorted from PBMCs after 18-hour stimulation, obtained from a patient who received antiretroviral therapy. All receptors derive from an adult man with HIV who was CMV-seropositive.

This chain uses TRBV5-1 with TRBJ1-6, with a possible D match to TRBD1 (5 bases). Germline values: CDR1 SGHRS, CDR2 YFSETQ. Trimming pared 4 bases from V and 0 bases from J, leaving 14 bases between. This CDR3 is built from 17 residues. The CDR3 nucleotides read TGCGCCAGCAGCCGGGACCGCGCGAGCTCCTATAATTCACCCCTCCACTTT. Translation gives CASSRDRASSYNSPLHF.

V usage is TRBV3-1 (or the pseudogene TRBV3-2) and J usage is TRBJ2-1; 7 nucleotides line up with TRBD2. CDR1 and CDR2 from the germline V gene are LGHDT and YNNKEL (reference sequence). CDR3 length equals 18 residues. The trim removed 1 base at V and 0 bases at J, leaving 9 bases unmatched. This chain's CDR3 is CASSQGFLGGSSYNEQFF. The CDR3 region has the DNA TGTGCCAGCAGCCAAGGATTCTTGGGCGGGAGCTCCTACAATGAGCAGTTCTTC.

V is TRBV29-1 and J is TRBJ1-2; 9 bases fit TRBD1. V gave up 4 bases and J gave up 6 bases; unmatched junction bases: 3. The CDR3 covers 12 residues. Germline values: CDR1 SQVTM, CDR2 ANQGSEA. The CDR3 loop is CSVGDRANGYTF. CDR3 nucleotide sequence: TGCAGCGTTGGGGACAGGGCGAATGGCTACACCTTC.

The J gene is TRBJ2-5, the V gene TRBV7-3, with D unclear. Germline-derived CDR1 and CDR2 are SGHTA and FQGTGA. The germline V and J ends were trimmed by 0 bases and 2 bases, with 4 bases remaining between them. This CDR3 spans 13 amino acids. DNA for the CDR3: TGTGCCAGCAGCTTAACCGTACAAGAGACCCAGTACTTC. Translated, it gives CASSLTVQETQYF.

This clone appeared a single time. V gene TRBV30 combines with J gene TRBJ1-4; 9 bases line up with TRBD1. CDR3 length: 14 amino acids. V trimming: 2 bases; J trimming: 2 bases; junction bases outside the gene matches: 0. Germline V gene sequence: CDR1 GTSNPN, CDR2 SVGIG (reference sequence). The CDR3 reads CAWSTGGTNEKLFF. In DNA, the CDR3 is TGTGCCTGGAGTACAGGGGGCACTAATGAAAAACTGTTTTTT. Full variable domain (rest looked up from reference TRBV30 and TRBJ1-4): SQTIHQWPATLVQPVGSPLSLECTVEGTSNPNLYWYRQAAGRGLQLLFYSVGIGQISSEVPQNLSASRPQDRQFILSSKKLLLSDSGFYLCAWSTGGTNEKLFFGSGTQLSVL.

This clone has just one count. J is TRBJ2-2 and V is TRBV15; a possible D gene is TRBD2 (5 bases). Germline lookup yields CDR1 LNHNV and CDR2 YYDKDF (reference sequence). There are 17 residues in the CDR3. The V end was cut by 3 bases, the J end by 3 bases, with 17 bases between. The CDR3 sequence is CATSSLEGVFHTGELFF. CDR3 nucleotides: TGTGCCACCAGCAGCCTCGAGGGCGTCTTCCACACCGGGGAGCTGTTTTTT.

This clone was recorded a few times. The chain uses TRBV24-1 and TRBJ2-3; maybe TRBD2 (5 bases). Germline-derived CDR1 and CDR2 are KGHDR and SFDVKD. Trimming took 1 base from V and 6 from J, leaving 7 bases between them. This CDR3 is built from 13 residues. CDR3 sequence (DNA): TGTGCCACCAGTGATTTTACGGGGGATACGCAGTATTTT. This codes for CATSDFTGDTQYF.

The chain has TRBV10-3 and TRBJ2-7; D is undetermined. The CDR3 totals 12 residues. V gave up 10 bases and J gave up 4 bases, with 14 bases separating them. Germline CDR1 is ENHRY and CDR2 is SYGVKD. CDR3: CATVTPGYEQYF. CDR3 coding DNA: TGTGCCACCGTCACCCCTGGGTACGAGCAGTACTTC.

The chain joins TRBV6-6 to TRBJ2-7; 15 positions agree with TRBD2. CDR3 length: 16 amino acids. The J segment lost 4 bases and the V segment lost 2 bases, leaving 3 bases of the junction unmatched. Looked up from germline, CDR1 is MNHNY and CDR2 is SVGAGI (reference sequence). The CDR3 sequence: CASSYRTSGRGYEQYF. Written as DNA, the CDR3 is TGTGCCAGCAGTTACAGGACTAGCGGGAGGGGGTACGAGCAGTACTTC.

The chain has TRBV7-2 and TRBJ1-3, with a tentative D call TRBD1 (5 bases). Trimming removed 5 bases at V and 4 bases at J, with 12 bases between. Germline CDR1 SGHTA, CDR2 FQGNSA. The CDR3 has 14 residues. Here the CDR3 reads CASSIGGSGNTIYF. The CDR3, as DNA: TGTGCCAGCAGCATCGGGGGATCCGGAAACACCATATATTTT. Full variable domain (outside the CDR3, taken from reference TRBV7-2 and TRBJ1-3): GAGVSQSPSNKVTEKGKDVELRCDPISGHTALYWYRQSLGQGLEFLIYFQGNSAPDKSGLPSDRFSAERTGGSVSTLTIQRTQQEDSAVYLCASSIGGSGNTIYFGEGSWLTVV.

V is TRBV5-6 and J is TRBJ1-1; the D gene is possibly TRBD1 (5 bases). Trimming took off 4 bases at V and 1 base at J, with 17 bases between the two ends. The CDR3 consists of 16 residues. Germline CDR1 SGHDT, CDR2 YYEEEE. The CDR3 bases are TGTGCCAGCAGCCCCACGACAGCATCTAGGAACACTGAAGCTTTCTTT. This translates into CASSPTTASRNTEAFF. Looking up the rest from reference TRBV5-6 and TRBJ1-1 gives the full variable domain: DAGVTQSPTHLIKTRGQQVTLRCSPKSGHDTVSWYQQALGQGPQFIFQYYEEEERQRGNFPDRFSGHQFPNYSSELNVNALLLGDSALYLCASSPTTASRNTEAFFGQGTRLTVV.